This T cell receptor (beta chain) was documented in a study of blood T cell repertoires in COVID-19. Study-wide context: Acute-phase and convalescent COVID-19 samples originated in the United States, Italy and Spain. PBMCs, B-cell-depleted T cells, or T cells were the source of the cDNA or gDNA that made up the material.

The CDR3 sequence is 13 residues long. Deletions cut 4 bases from V and 12 bases from J, with 13 bases between. Germline CDR1 is MNHEY and CDR2 is SVGAGI. The table came from immunoSEQ multiplex PCR; TCRdb's copy has only in-frame clones and leaves some out. The sample has 200,000 to 250,000 clones, 65% to 80% seen once. This receptor was obtained from a woman in her thirties or forties with active or convalescent COVID-19. This rearrangement joins TRBV6-5 to TRBJ1-6; D unresolved. Sequenced material: peripheral blood. CDR3 residues: CASSLSQDRPLHF. As DNA, the CDR3 is TGTGCCAGCAGTTTGTCCCAGGATAGACCCCTCCACTTT.